This T cell receptor (beta chain) originates from a study of Graves' ophthalmopathy and Graves' hyperthyroidism. Study-level information: Blood was drawn at initial diagnosis, before any treatment.

Between the trimmed V and J ends, which lost 7 bases and 9 bases, there was a span of 19 bases. This CDR3 comprises 14 residues. In germline, CDR1 is KGHDR, CDR2 SFDVKD. The sequenced template was RNA, covering the TCR beta CDR3 region. Second-round multiplex PCR followed a first-round RT-PCR using HTBI primers. Via MiXCR, TCRdb re-called the multiplex PCR reads, giving one row per CDR3 protein. The repertoire holds about 740,000 distinct CDR3 sequences, with approximately 40% as singletons. The chain links TRBV24-1 to TRBJ2-3; D gene unclear. Material for sequencing was peripheral blood. The sequence was collected from an adult man with Graves' ophthalmopathy. CDR3 nucleotides: TGTGCCACCAGCAGAGTGTTGGCCCCCGGGACGCAGTATTTT. Translated: CATSRVLAPGTQYF.